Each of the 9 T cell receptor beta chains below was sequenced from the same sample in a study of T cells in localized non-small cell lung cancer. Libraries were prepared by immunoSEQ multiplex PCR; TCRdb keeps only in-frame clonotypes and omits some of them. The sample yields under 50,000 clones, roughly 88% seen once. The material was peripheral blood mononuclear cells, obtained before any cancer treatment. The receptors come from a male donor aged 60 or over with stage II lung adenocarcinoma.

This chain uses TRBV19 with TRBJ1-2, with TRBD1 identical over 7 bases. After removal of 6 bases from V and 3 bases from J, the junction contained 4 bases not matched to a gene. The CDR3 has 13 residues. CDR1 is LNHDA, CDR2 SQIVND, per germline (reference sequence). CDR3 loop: CASRTRGDYGYTF. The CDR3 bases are TGTGCCAGTAGAACCAGGGGGGACTATGGCTACACCTTC. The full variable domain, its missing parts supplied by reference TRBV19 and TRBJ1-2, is DGGITQSPKYLFRKEGQNVTLSCEQNLNHDAMYWYRQDPGQGLRLIYYSQIVNDFQKGDIAEGYSVSREKKESFPLTVTSAQKNPTAFYLCASRTRGDYGYTFGSGTRLTVV.

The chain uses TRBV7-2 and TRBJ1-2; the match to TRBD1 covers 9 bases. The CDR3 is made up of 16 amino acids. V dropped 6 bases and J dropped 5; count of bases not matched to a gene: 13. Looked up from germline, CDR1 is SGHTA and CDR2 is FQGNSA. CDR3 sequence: CASSRARTGEGYGYTF. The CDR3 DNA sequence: TGTGCCAGCAGTAGGGCGAGGACAGGGGAAGGGTATGGCTACACCTTC.

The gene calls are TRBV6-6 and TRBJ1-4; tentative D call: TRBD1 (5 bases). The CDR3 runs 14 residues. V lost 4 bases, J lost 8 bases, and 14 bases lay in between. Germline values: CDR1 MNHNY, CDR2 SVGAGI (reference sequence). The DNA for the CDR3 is TGTGCCAGCAGTTCCGTCGCAGGGCAGGAAAAACTGTTTTTT. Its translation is CASSSVAGQEKLFF.

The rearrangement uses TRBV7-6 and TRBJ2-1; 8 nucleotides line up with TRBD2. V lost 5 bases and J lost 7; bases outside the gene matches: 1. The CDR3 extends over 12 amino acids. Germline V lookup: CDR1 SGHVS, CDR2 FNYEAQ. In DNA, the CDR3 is TGTGCCAGCAGCCCTAGCGGGAATGAGCAGTTCTTC. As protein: CASSPSGNEQFF.

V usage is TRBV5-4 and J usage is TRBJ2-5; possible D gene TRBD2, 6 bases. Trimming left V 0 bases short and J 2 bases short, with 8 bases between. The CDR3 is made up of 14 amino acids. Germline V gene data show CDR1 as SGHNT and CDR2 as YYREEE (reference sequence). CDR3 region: CASSLGRGQETQYF. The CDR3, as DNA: TGTGCCAGCAGCTTGGGCCGGGGGCAAGAGACCCAGTACTTC.

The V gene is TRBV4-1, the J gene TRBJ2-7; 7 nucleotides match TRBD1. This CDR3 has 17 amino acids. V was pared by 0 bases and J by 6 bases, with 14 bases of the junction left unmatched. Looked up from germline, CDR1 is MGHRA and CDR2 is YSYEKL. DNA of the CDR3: TGCGCCAGCAGCCAAGAGGTCGCCGGGACAGTCCCTCGCGAGCAGTACTTC. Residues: CASSQEVAGTVPREQYF.

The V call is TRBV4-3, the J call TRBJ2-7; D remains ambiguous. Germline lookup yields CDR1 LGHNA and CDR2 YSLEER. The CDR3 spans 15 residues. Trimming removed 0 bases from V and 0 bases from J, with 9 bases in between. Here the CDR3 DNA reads TGCGCCAGCAGCCAAGATGCGAGGAGCTCCTACGAGCAGTACTTC. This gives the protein CASSQDARSSYEQYF.

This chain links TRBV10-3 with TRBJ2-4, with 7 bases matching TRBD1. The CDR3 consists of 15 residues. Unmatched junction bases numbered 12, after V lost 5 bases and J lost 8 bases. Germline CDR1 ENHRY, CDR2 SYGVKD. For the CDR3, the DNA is TGTGCCATCAGTCCGGTACCCATGACAGGGTACATTCAGTACTTC. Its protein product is CAISPVPMTGYIQYF.

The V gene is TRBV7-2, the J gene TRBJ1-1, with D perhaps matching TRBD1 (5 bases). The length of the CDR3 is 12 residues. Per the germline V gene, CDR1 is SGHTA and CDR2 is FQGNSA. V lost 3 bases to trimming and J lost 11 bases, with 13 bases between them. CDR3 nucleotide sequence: TGTGCCAGCAGCTTCAGGCAGGGTTTGGCTTTCTTT. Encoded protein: CASSFRQGLAFF.